In this sample, the clone carrying this T cell receptor (beta chain) turned up a few times. Its antigen is unidentified. Germline CDR1 reads SGHTA; CDR2 reads FQGNSA. V lost 2 bases and J lost 7, with 18 bases in between. The CDR3 spans 15 residues. This sample is part of a study of T cell repertoires in cytomegalovirus infection. Study-wide background: Through public TCR beta signatures, both CMV infection and matching HLA type were indicated. Regarding the study as a whole: Predominance within the ex vivo response was attributable to HLA-C-restricted CMV-specific TCR beta clonotypes. CMV carriers having the relevant HLA were flagged by cumulative public TCR beta family frequency.

TCRdb re-called the reads with MiXCR, one entry per CDR3 protein. Here the sample spans roughly 760,000 distinct CDR3 sequences, 35% being singletons. The receptor comes from a human donor in good health (CMV status not recorded). Some clones in this sample may be carry-over from other donors' samples. The rearrangement links TRBV7-2 to TRBJ2-7; no clear D gene. Sequencing was performed on PBMCs. In DNA form, the CDR3 reads TGTGCCAGCAGCTTATACCTCACAGTACGGACGGAGCAGTACTTC. This encodes CASSLYLTVRTEQYF.